This T cell receptor beta chain appears in the sequencing data of a study of regulatory T cells in long-lasting Graves disease. Study outcomes and limitations: Persistent disease was characterized by preferential usage of TRBV28, TRBJ1-2 and TRBJ2-5.

This clonotype was picked up many times. Its antigen is undetermined. HTBI primers from iRepertoire and Arm-PCR of CDR3 regions yielded the TCR beta libraries. TCRdb itself ran the multiplex PCR reads through MiXCR, one entry per CDR3 protein. Of around 250,000 distinct CDR3 sequences detected, approximately 20% appear once; the ten largest clones hold 14%. As to time point: newly diagnosed GD, antithyroid drugs for less than 3 months. Isolated PBMC RNA provided the starting material for the TCR library. The CDR3 has 14 residues. J was trimmed by 7 bases and V by 6 bases; bases with no gene match: 15. Germline V gene lookup returns CDR1 DFQATT and CDR2 SNEGSKA (reference sequence). This sample was also put to use in a study of T cells in Graves' hyperthyroidism and ophthalmopathy.

The receptor's source is a woman under 40 with Graves disease. This chain links TRBV20-1 with TRBJ2-7; 7 bases line up with TRBD1. The sample in question was peripheral blood mononuclear cells (PBMCs), obtained at new diagnosis, from a patient treated with antithyroid drugs. This CDR3 is CSASTGASLWEQYF. DNA of the CDR3: TGCAGTGCGAGCACAGGGGCCTCCCTTTGGGAGCAGTACTTC.